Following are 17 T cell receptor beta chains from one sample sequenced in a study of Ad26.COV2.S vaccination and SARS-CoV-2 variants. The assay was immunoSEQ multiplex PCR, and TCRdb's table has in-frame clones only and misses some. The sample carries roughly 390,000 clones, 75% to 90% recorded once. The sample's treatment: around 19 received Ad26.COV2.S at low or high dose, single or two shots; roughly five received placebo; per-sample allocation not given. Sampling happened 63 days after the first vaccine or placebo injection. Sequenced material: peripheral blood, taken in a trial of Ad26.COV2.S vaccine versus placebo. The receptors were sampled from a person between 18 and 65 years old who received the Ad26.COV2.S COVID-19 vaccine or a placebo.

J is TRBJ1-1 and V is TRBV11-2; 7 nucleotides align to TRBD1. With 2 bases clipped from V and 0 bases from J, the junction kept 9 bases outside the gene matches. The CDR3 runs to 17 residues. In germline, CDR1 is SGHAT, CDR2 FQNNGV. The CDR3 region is CASSLIEGGPLNTEAFF. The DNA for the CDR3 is TGTGCCAGCAGCTTAATTGAAGGGGGCCCCTTGAACACTGAAGCTTTCTTT.

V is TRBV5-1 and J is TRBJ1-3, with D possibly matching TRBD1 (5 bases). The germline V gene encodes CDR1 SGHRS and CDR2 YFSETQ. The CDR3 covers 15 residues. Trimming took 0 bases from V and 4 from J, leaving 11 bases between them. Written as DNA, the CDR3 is TGCGCCAGCAGCTTGGACGCGGGGACGGGAAACACCATATATTTT. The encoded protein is CASSLDAGTGNTIYF.

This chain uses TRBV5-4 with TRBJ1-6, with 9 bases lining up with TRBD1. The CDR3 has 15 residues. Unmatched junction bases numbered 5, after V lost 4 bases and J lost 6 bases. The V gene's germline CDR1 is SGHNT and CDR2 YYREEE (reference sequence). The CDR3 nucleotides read TGTGCCAGCAGCGTGGGACAGGGTCTTAATTCACCCCTCCACTTT. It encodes CASSVGQGLNSPLHF.

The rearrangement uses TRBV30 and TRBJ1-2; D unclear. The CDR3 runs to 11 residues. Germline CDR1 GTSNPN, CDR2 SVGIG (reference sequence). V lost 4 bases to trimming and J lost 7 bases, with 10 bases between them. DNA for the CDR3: TGTGCCTGGACTAACGGTGGTGGCTACACCTTC. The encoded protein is CAWTNGGGYTF.

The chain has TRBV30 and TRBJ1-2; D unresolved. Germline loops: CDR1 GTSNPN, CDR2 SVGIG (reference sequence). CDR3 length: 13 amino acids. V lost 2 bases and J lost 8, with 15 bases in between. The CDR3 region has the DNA TGTGCCTGGAGTTTTCTTCCCTCTTGGGGCTACACCTTC. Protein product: CAWSFLPSWGYTF. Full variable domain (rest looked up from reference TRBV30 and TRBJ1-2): SQTIHQWPATLVQPVGSPLSLECTVEGTSNPNLYWYRQAAGRGLQLLFYSVGIGQISSEVPQNLSASRPQDRQFILSSKKLLLSDSGFYLCAWSFLPSWGYTFGSGTRLTVV.

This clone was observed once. CDR3 sequence reads: CASSFRTTHPSDTQYF. CDR3 coding DNA: TGTGCCAGTAGTTTCCGGACTACCCATCCCTCCGATACGCAGTATTTT. V and J are TRBV19 and TRBJ2-3, with TRBD2 as a possible D gene (6 bases). CDR1 and CDR2 from the germline V gene are LNHDA and SQIVND (reference sequence). This CDR3 is built from 16 residues. V lost 5 bases to trimming and J lost 6 bases, with 21 bases between them.

The chain's CDR3 is CASSLGRGDYGYTF. The CDR3 DNA follows: TGTGCCAGCAGCTTGGGGAGGGGAGACTATGGCTACACCTTC. V usage is TRBV5-4 and J usage is TRBJ1-2; D perhaps matches TRBD1 (5 bases). The CDR3 is 14 amino acids. V shed 0 bases and J shed 3 bases, with 9 bases lying between them. From germline, CDR1 is SGHNT and CDR2 YYREEE (reference sequence).

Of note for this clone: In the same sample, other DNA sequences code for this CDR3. CDR3 in amino acids: CASSLGTGPNYGYTF. Written as DNA, the CDR3 is TGCGCCAGCAGCTTGGGGACAGGGCCAAACTATGGCTACACCTTC. This sequence joins TRBV5-1 and TRBJ1-2; 8 nucleotides line up with TRBD1. The V gene's germline CDR1 is SGHRS and CDR2 YFSETQ. Trimming cost V 0 bases and J 2 bases; bases outside gene matches: 3. This CDR3 contains 15 residues.

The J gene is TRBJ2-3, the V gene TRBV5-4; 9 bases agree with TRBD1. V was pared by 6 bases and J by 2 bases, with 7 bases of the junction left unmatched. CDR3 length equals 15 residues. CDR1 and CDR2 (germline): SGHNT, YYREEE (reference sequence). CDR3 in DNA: TGTGCCAGCACCCAAACAGGGGGCCCCACAGATACGCAGTATTTT. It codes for CASTQTGGPTDTQYF.

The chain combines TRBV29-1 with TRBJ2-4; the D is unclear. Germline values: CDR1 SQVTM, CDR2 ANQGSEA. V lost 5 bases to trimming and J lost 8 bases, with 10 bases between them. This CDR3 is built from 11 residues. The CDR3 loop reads CSVQGPDIQYF. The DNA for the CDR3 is TGCAGCGTTCAAGGGCCGGACATTCAGTACTTC.

CDR3 sequence (DNA): TGTGCCAGCAGCTTCGGGACTAGCATTAATGAGCAGTACTTC. Protein product: CASSFGTSINEQYF. This sequence joins TRBV5-4 and TRBJ2-7, with 9 bases fitting TRBD2. Germline CDR1 reads SGHNT; CDR2 reads YYREEE (reference sequence). The V and J ends lost 2 bases and 7 bases, in that order; junction bases with no gene match: 7. The CDR3 sequence is 14 residues long. Supplemented by reference TRBV5-4 and TRBJ2-7, the full variable domain reads ETGVTQSPTHLIKTRGQQVTLRCSSQSGHNTVSWYQQALGQGPQFIFQYYREEENGRGNFPPRFSGLQFPNYSSELNVNALELDDSALYLCASSFGTSINEQYFGPGTRLTVT.

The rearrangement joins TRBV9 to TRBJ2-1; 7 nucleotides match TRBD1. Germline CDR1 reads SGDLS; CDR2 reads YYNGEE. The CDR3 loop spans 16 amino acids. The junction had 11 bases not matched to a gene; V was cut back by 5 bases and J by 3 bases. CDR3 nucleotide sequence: TGTGCCAGCAGTCGAATAACAGGGGTCCTCTACAATGAGCAGTTCTTC. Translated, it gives CASSRITGVLYNEQFF. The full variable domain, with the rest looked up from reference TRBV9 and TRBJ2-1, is DSGVTQTPKHLITATGQRVTLRCSPRSGDLSVYWYQQSLDQGLQFLIQYYNGEERAKGNILERFSAQQFPDLHSELNLSSLELGDSALYFCASSRITGVLYNEQFFGPGTRLTVL.

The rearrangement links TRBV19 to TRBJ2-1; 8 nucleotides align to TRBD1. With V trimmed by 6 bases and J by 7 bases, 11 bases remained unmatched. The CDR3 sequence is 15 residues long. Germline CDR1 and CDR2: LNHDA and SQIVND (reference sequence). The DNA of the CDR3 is TGTGCCAGTAGGACGGACAGGGAAGGAGAGAATGAGCAGTTCTTC. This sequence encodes CASRTDREGENEQFF.

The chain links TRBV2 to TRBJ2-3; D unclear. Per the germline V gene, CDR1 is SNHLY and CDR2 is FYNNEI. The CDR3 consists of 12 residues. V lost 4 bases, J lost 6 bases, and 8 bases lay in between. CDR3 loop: CASSGLGDTQYF. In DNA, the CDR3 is TGTGCCAGCAGTGGTTTAGGCGATACGCAGTATTTT.

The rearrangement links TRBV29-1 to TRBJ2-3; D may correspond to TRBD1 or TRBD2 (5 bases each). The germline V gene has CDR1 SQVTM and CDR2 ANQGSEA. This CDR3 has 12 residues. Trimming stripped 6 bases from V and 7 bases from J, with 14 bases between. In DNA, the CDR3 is TGCAGCGTGCACGACGGGGCTAATACGCAGTATTTT. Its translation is CSVHDGANTQYF.

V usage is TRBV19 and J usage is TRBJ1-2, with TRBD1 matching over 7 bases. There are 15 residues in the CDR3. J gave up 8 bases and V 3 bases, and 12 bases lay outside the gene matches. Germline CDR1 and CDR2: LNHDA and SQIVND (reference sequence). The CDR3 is CASSILDRDNRGYTF. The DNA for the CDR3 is TGTGCCAGTAGTATTCTTGACAGGGATAATAGGGGCTACACCTTC.

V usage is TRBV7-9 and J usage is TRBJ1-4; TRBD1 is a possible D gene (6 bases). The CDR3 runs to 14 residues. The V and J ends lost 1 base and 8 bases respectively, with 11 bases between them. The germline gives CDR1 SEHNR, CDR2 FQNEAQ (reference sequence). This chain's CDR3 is CASSLEQGGEKLFF. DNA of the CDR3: TGTGCCAGCAGCTTAGAACAGGGAGGGGAAAAACTGTTTTTT.